These T cell receptor beta chains were read from a single sample in a study of response to subunit inactivated influenza vaccine. Each CDR3 protein gets one entry after TCRdb re-called the RT-PCR reads with MiXCR. The table records 150,000 to 200,000 distinct CDR3 sequences, about 10% of them present only once. Sample: CD8+ T cells sorted from PBMCs, taken around 25 months after vaccination. The receptor set was obtained from a man between 50 and 70 years old who received an inactivated influenza vaccine. The CDR3 runs from the conserved cysteine through the conserved F or W. Fields, in order: clone size, D gene, V gene, J gene, CDR3 DNA, CDR3 protein. The D gene is left open where the match is weak. Clone size is shown for a subset of rows, as once, few, many or a class of expanded clone.

.	.	TRBV27	TRBJ2-7	TGTGCCAGCAGTTGGGCAGGGGGGCAATACGAGCAGTACTTC	CASSWAGGQYEQYF
few	TRBD1	TRBV29-1	TRBJ2-7	TGCAGCGTCCCCGACTGGACAGGCGAGTCCTACGAGCAGTACTTC	CSVPDWTGESYEQYF
.	.	TRBV12-3/TRBV12-4	TRBJ2-7	TGTGCCAGCCGTGGAGCCTCCTACGAGCAGTACTTC	CASRGASYEQYF
.	TRBD2	TRBV27	TRBJ2-5	TGTGCCAGCAGTTTATCTAGCGGGAGGGCCATGACCCAGTACTTC	CASSLSSGRAMTQYF
.	TRBD1	TRBV6-5	TRBJ2-7	TGTGCCAGCAGTTATTCGCTGGACAGGGGGTCCTACGAGCAGTACTTC	CASSYSLDRGSYEQYF
.	TRBD2	TRBV7-6	TRBJ2-3	TGTGCCAGCAGCGCTGGACTAGCGGGAGGGGAAGATACGCAGTATTTT	CASSAGLAGGEDTQYF
many	.	TRBV12-3/TRBV12-4	TRBJ2-3	TGTGCCAGCAGTTTATCATTGGCAGATACGCAGTATTTT	CASSLSLADTQYF
.	.	TRBV28	TRBJ1-3	TGTGCCAGCGGAAACCCAGAGATTGGAAACACCATATATTTT	CASGNPEIGNTIYF
.	TRBD2	TRBV20-1	TRBJ2-1	TGCAGTGCGGCCAAGACTAGCGGAAATGGCTACAATGAGCAGTTCTTC	CSAAKTSGNGYNEQFF
many	.	TRBV3-1	TRBJ2-1	TGTGCCACCGGGGAGGGACAGCCAAACAATGAGCAGTTCTTC	CATGEGQPNNEQFF
few	TRBD2	TRBV12-3/TRBV12-4	TRBJ2-7	TGTGCCAGCAGTTTCGGCGGCGGGAGCTCCTACGAGCAGTACTTC	CASSFGGGSSYEQYF
few	.	TRBV27	TRBJ1-2	TGTGCCAGCAGTACGACAGGCACCTTCTATGGCTACACCTTC	CASSTTGTFYGYTF
many	.	TRBV12-3/TRBV12-4	TRBJ2-7	TGTGCCAGCAGTTTAGAGGGGCCGGTGGGGGAGCAGTACTTC	CASSLEGPVGEQYF
few	.	TRBV4-2	TRBJ2-7	TGTGCCAGCAGCCCCCTAGAGGACAGTTCCTACGAGCAGTACTTC	CASSPLEDSSYEQYF
few	.	TRBV7-9	TRBJ1-1	TGTGCCAGCAGCCTCCTGCAGAACACTGAAGCTTTCTTT	CASSLLQNTEAFF
few	.	TRBV30	TRBJ2-1	TGTGCCTGGAGCGCCTCCCCCCCTGAGCAGTTCTTC	CAWSASPPEQFF
.	.	TRBV12-3/TRBV12-4	TRBJ2-2	TGTGCCATTCCGACAGGCGAAAACACCGGGGAGCTGTTTTTT	CAIPTGENTGELFF
few	.	TRBV5-6	TRBJ2-2	TGTGCCAGCAGCTCGACAGGGAGGTCGTCTGCCGGGGAGCTGTTTTTT	CASSSTGRSSAGELFF
.	TRBD1	TRBV6-5	TRBJ2-7	TGTGCCAGCAGTTACTCTGGGACAGCGGTCGAGCAGTACTTC	CASSYSGTAVEQYF
many	.	TRBV7-9	TRBJ2-1	TGTGCCAGCAGCTTAGCGACAGACGAGCAGTTCTTC	CASSLATDEQFF
many	TRBD2	TRBV20-1	TRBJ2-7	TGCAGTGCAGCGGGGACTAGCGAACTCTACGAGCAGTACTTC	CSAAGTSELYEQYF
few	.	TRBV30	TRBJ2-1	TGTGCCTGGAGTGAAGGTCGGGGAGTCGATGAGCAGTTCTTC	CAWSEGRGVDEQFF
few	.	TRBV21-1	TRBJ2-7	TGTGCCAGCAGTAATCCGGACGAGCAGTACTTC	CASSNPDEQYF
many	.	TRBV4-2	TRBJ2-1	TGTGCCAGCAGCCAGGGGGTCGAGGGATACTCCTACAATGAGCAGTTCTTC	CASSQGVEGYSYNEQFF
.	TRBD1	TRBV7-9	TRBJ2-7	TGTGCCAGCAGCGGGGACAGGGTAGACTACGAGCAGTACTTC	CASSGDRVDYEQYF
.	TRBD2	TRBV7-9	TRBJ2-5	TGTGCCAGCAGCTTAGGGACTAGCGGGGATTTAAGAGAGACCCAGTACTTC	CASSLGTSGDLRETQYF
many	.	TRBV2	TRBJ1-2	TGTGCCAGCAGTGATGCAGGCACCCCCTATGGCTACACCTTC	CASSDAGTPYGYTF
.	.	TRBV9	TRBJ2-4	TGTGCCAGCAGCGTAGGAGGACGGAAAAACATTCAGTACTTC	CASSVGGRKNIQYF
.	TRBD1	TRBV4-1	TRBJ1-2	TGCGCCAGCAGCCGATACAGGACAGGGGAAGATGGCTACACCTTC	CASSRYRTGEDGYTF
many	.	TRBV28	TRBJ2-3	TGTGCCAGCAGTTTGGAGGGCCTTTCTATCACAGATACGCAGTATTTT	CASSLEGLSITDTQYF
many	TRBD2	TRBV29-1	TRBJ2-7	TGCAGCGTTTGGACTAGCGGCGCCTACGAGCAGTACTTC	CSVWTSGAYEQYF
.	.	TRBV7-4	TRBJ2-7	TGTGCCAGCACCAGGGTTATCGAGCAGTACTTC	CASTRVIEQYF
.	.	TRBV6-2/TRBV6-3	TRBJ2-1	TGTGCCAGCAGTTATGTCGGGAACTACAATGAGCAGTTCTTC	CASSYVGNYNEQFF
few	.	TRBV29-1	TRBJ2-4	TGCAGCGCCGCAGGGGATTTTGGAAACATTCAGTACTTC	CSAAGDFGNIQYF
.	TRBD1	TRBV7-2	TRBJ1-2	TGTGCCAGCAGCGGAGGAGACAGGGGCTATGGCTACACCTTC	CASSGGDRGYGYTF
many	.	TRBV5-1	TRBJ2-7	TGCGCCAGCAGCTTGGCAGGGAACCCCTACGAGCAGTACTTC	CASSLAGNPYEQYF
.	TRBD2	TRBV7-9	TRBJ2-5	TGTGCCAGCAGCGCCGAGCGGGATCAAGAGACCCAGTACTTC	CASSAERDQETQYF
many	.	TRBV20-1	TRBJ2-1	TGCAGTGCTAGGGGCTCCGACTACAATGAGCAGTTCTTC	CSARGSDYNEQFF
.	.	TRBV30	TRBJ1-1	TGTGCCTGGAGTTCGAGGATGAACACTGAAGCTTTCTTT	CAWSSRMNTEAFF
few	.	TRBV15	TRBJ2-1	TGTGCCACCAGCAGGCCGCCGTATGAGCAGTTCTTC	CATSRPPYEQFF
.	TRBD2	TRBV27	TRBJ2-2	TGTGCCAGCAGTCCTATAGCGGGGGCCTTGAACACCGGGGAGCTGTTTTTT	CASSPIAGALNTGELFF